The source of this T cell receptor (beta chain) is a study of T cells expressing NK-cell markers. The CDR3 extends over 17 amino acids. The germline V gene has CDR1 KGHDR and CDR2 SFDVKD. TCRdb derives one entry per CDR3 protein from the 5' RACE reads, leaving out DNA. The sample table includes 150,000 to 180,000 distinct CDR3 sequences. This clonotype was sampled from a woman between 45 and 65 years old in good health. The specimen sequenced was blood T cells: a sorted CD56 or NKG2C T cell subset, CD4+ or CD8+ T cells, or bulk PBMC T cells (not recorded which). The V call is TRBV24-1, the J call TRBJ2-5; lacking DNA, the TRBD2 call made by TCRdb goes unchecked. This CDR3 reads CATSDRATSGLQETQYF.